These 15 T cell receptor beta chains share one sample of origin, sequenced in a study of blood T cell repertoires in COVID-19. Data came from immunoSEQ multiplex PCR; TCRdb stores just in-frame clones and leaves some out. The sample includes roughly 250,000 clones, 70% to 90% seen only once; the top ten take 3.7%. The sequencing input was peripheral blood. The source is a woman aged 40-49 years with acute or convalescent COVID-19.

The gene calls are TRBV5-5 and TRBJ1-1; no clear D. The V end lost 4 bases, the J end lost 1 base, and 11 bases lay between the germline ends. CDR3 length equals 14 residues. CDR1 is SGHKS and CDR2 is YYEKEE in the germline V gene (reference sequence). This chain's CDR3 is CASSPPSENTEAFF. In DNA form, the CDR3 reads TGTGCCAGCAGCCCCCCCTCAGAGAACACTGAAGCTTTCTTT.

This rearrangement joins TRBV10-2 to TRBJ2-7; D call uncertain. Germline CDR1 is WSHSY and CDR2 is SAAADI. Between the trimmed V and J ends, which lost 3 bases and 4 bases, there was a span of 7 bases. The CDR3 is 12 amino acids. This chain's CDR3 is CASSDPGYEQYV. In DNA form, the CDR3 reads TGCGCCAGCAGTGACCCAGGTTACGAGCAGTACGTC.

The V call is TRBV5-7, the J call TRBJ1-2; perhaps TRBD1 as D (6 bases). TRBV5-7 falls under the ORF class, with uncertain function. Trimming left V 5 bases short and J 3 bases short, with 17 bases between. The CDR3 runs to 15 residues. CDR3 sequence (DNA): TGTGCCAGCAGTTACAAGCCGGCAGGGGACTATGGCTACACCTTC. This encodes CASSYKPAGDYGYTF.

V usage is TRBV2 and J usage is TRBJ1-5; 7 nucleotides line up with TRBD1. In germline, CDR1 is SNHLY, CDR2 FYNNEI. The CDR3 is 13 amino acids. Unmatched junction bases numbered 6, after V lost 10 bases and J lost 3 bases. The CDR3 DNA reads TGTGCCATAAAGGGACAGACCAATCAGCCCCAGCATTTT. This gives the protein CAIKGQTNQPQHF. The whole variable domain, remainder taken from reference TRBV2 and TRBJ1-5, is EPEVTQTPSHQVTQMGQEVILRCVPISNHLYFYWYRQILGQKVEFLVSFYNNEISEKSEIFDDQFSVERPDGSNFTLKIRSTKLEDSAMYFCAIKGQTNQPQHFGDGTRLSIL.

Note on this clone: The junction differs from germline at one of its ends, possibly a read error. This chain uses TRBV30 with TRBJ1-2; TRBD1 aligns across 8 bases. Germline lookup yields CDR1 GTSNPN and CDR2 SVGIG (reference sequence). The CDR3 contains 14 residues. In DNA, the CDR3 is TGTGCCTGGAGTGCAGGACAGGGCTACTACGGCTACACCTTC. It yields the protein CAWSAGQGYYGYTF.

The chain couples TRBV27 to TRBJ1-1, with D perhaps TRBD1 (6 bases). V was shortened by 8 bases and J by 1 base, with 14 bases between the two germline ends. The CDR3 loop spans 14 amino acids. Per germline, CDR1 MNHEY and CDR2 SMNVEV (reference sequence). Here the CDR3 DNA reads TGTGCCAGCGCATTGGGCAGGGGGAACACTGAAGCTTTCTTT. Encoded protein: CASALGRGNTEAFF.

The chain has TRBV6-2 or TRBV6-3 and TRBJ1-1, with D possibly being TRBD1 (6 bases). The V and J ends lost 5 bases and 2 bases respectively, with 15 bases between them. There are 15 residues in the CDR3. Germline assignment: CDR1 MNHEY and CDR2 SVGEGT. In DNA, the CDR3 is TGTGCCAGCAGTCGGACCAGGGGCGAAAACACTGAAGCTTTCTTT. It is translated as CASSRTRGENTEAFF.

This clone was found a few times. The chain uses TRBV5-6 and TRBJ1-2; TRBD1 agrees at 8 bases. CDR1 and CDR2 from the germline V gene are SGHDT and YYEEEE. V lost 0 bases to trimming and J lost 7 bases; unmatched junction nucleotides: 8. This CDR3 contains 15 residues. CDR3: CASSLGGRGHSGYTF. CDR3 nucleotide sequence: TGTGCCAGCAGCTTGGGTGGCAGGGGGCACTCTGGCTACACCTTC.

V is TRBV7-3 and J is TRBJ1-6; possible D gene TRBD1, 5 bases. Germline V lookup: CDR1 SGHTA, CDR2 FQGTGA. The CDR3 is made up of 14 amino acids. V gave up 2 bases and J gave up 9 bases, with 11 bases separating them. Here the CDR3 DNA reads TGTGCCAGCAGCTTAGGGACTAGGGGTTCACCCCTCCACTTT. Translating it yields CASSLGTRGSPLHF.

The rearrangement joins TRBV6-6 to TRBJ1-2, with 9 bases that match TRBD1. There are 14 residues in the CDR3. Germline V gene sequence: CDR1 MNHNY, CDR2 SVGAGI (reference sequence). The ends lost 5 bases at V and 4 bases at J; junction bases unmatched: 5. CDR3 sequence reads: CASSTGGASYGYTF. CDR3 sequence (DNA): TGTGCCAGCAGTACAGGGGGCGCTTCCTATGGCTACACCTTC.

V is TRBV27 and J is TRBJ2-5; TRBD2 matches 9 bases. The CDR3 covers 15 residues. Unmatched junction bases numbered 13, after V lost 7 bases and J lost 7 bases. Germline CDR1 MNHEY, CDR2 SMNVEV (reference sequence). CDR3 in amino acids: CASKFSGGPPGTQYF. The CDR3 coding sequence is TGTGCCAGCAAGTTTAGCGGGGGACCCCCGGGGACCCAGTACTTC.

Points on this clone: An end of the junction differs from the germline gene, which may be a read error. The chain is built from TRBV9 and TRBJ1-1; D not resolved. CDR3 length equals 15 residues. CDR1 and CDR2 (germline): SGDLS, YYNGEE. CDR3 in DNA: TGTGCCAGCAGCGTAGGGGCAGGTCAGAACCCTGAAGCTTTCTTT. Its translation: CASSVGAGQNPEAFF.

V gene TRBV9 combines with J gene TRBJ2-3, with D possibly matching TRBD2 (7 bases). Trimming cost V 5 bases and J 3 bases, with 19 bases left between them. The germline gives CDR1 SGDLS, CDR2 YYNGEE. CDR3 size: 16 residues. The DNA for the CDR3 is TGTGCCAGCAGTCCAAGGAATCGGGGGGCTACAGATACGCAGTATTTT. This gives the protein CASSPRNRGATDTQYF.

CDR3 residues: CASSHSDTNQPQHF. CDR3 DNA sequence: TGTGCCAGCAGCCACTCCGACACAAATCAGCCCCAGCATTTT. The genes are TRBV6-6 and TRBJ1-5, with D unresolved. V shed 6 bases and J shed 4 bases, with 13 bases lying between them. Germline V gene sequence: CDR1 MNHNY, CDR2 SVGAGI (reference sequence). This CDR3 is built from 14 residues.

V usage is TRBV29-1 and J usage is TRBJ1-1, with 8 bases matching TRBD1. V was clipped by 5 bases and J by 8 bases; unmatched bases: 13. Per the germline V gene, CDR1 is SQVTM and CDR2 is ANQGSEA. CDR3 length: 14 amino acids. Here the CDR3 reads CSVTSLTGAPEAFF. DNA for the CDR3: TGCAGCGTTACCTCCCTGACAGGGGCCCCCGAAGCTTTCTTT.